The present T cell receptor beta chain was sequenced within a study of blood T cells in healthy people across ages. The V segment lost 5 bases and the J segment 7 bases; nucleotides outside the gene matches: 13. The CDR3 extends over 16 amino acids. Germline CDR1 is LNHDA and CDR2 is SQIVND (reference sequence). A second PCR, run for about 7 to 11 cycles, used a sample-barcoded 5' primer plus a J-beta primer mix. TCRdb independently ran MiXCR on the 5' RACE reads; one entry per CDR3 protein. Among a few hundred thousand distinct CDR3 sequences listed, more than 45% were seen once. This TCR was recovered from a man in his sixties in good health. The material sequenced was blood. V and J are TRBV19 and TRBJ2-1; TRBD2 agrees at 8 bases. CDR3 nucleotides: TGTGCCAGTAGTGCATTGGCGGGGGGTCTAAGGAATGAGCAGTTCTTC. Its translation is CASSALAGGLRNEQFF.